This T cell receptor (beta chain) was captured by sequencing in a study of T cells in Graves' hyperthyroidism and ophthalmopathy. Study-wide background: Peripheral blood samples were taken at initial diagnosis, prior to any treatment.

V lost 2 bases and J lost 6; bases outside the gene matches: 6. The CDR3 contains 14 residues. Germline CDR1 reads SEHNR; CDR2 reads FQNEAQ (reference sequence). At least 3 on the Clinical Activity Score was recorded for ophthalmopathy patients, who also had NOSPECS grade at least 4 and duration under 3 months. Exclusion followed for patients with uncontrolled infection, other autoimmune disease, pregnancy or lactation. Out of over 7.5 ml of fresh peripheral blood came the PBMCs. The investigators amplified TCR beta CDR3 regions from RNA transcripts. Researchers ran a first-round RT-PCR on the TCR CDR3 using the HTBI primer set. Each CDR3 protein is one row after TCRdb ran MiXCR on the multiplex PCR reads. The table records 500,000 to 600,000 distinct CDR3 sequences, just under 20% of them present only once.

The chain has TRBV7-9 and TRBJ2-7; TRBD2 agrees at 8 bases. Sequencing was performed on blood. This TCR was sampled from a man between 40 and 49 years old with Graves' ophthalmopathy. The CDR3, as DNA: TGTGCCAGCAGCTTATTGACGGGGGGGGTCGAGCAGTACTTC. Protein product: CASSLLTGGVEQYF.